Listed below are T cell receptor beta chains from one sample, sequenced in a study of Tregs in tolerant kidney transplant recipients. This table comes from immunoSEQ multiplex PCR, and its TCRdb copy is limited to in-frame clones, with some not included. The data show tens of thousands of clones, roughly nine tenths seen once. The sequencing used CD8+ T cells from blood (PBMCs), collected 24 months after the transplant. These receptors were obtained from a human patient who received a combined kidney and bone marrow transplant. Some T cells may possibly be graft donor cells. CDR3s include the opening cysteine and the closing phenylalanine or tryptophan. A D gene is named only where the DNA matches it firmly. Size tells how often a clone was seen (once, few, many) or the class of an expanded clone, and some rows leave it out.

d_call j_call v_call clone_size cdr3_nt cdr3_aa
. TRBJ1-6 TRBV6-5 . TGTGCCAGCAGGCCGGGACACAGTTCCTCACCCCTCCACTTT CASRPGHSSSPLHF
TRBD1 TRBJ1-2 TRBV10-3 . TGTGCCACCGTGACAGGGTCGGATGGCTACACCTTC CATVTGSDGYTF
TRBD2 TRBJ2-1 TRBV23-1 few TGCGCCAGCAGTCACCCAATAGAGGGGCTAGCGGGGAAGTCGTCCTACAATGAGCAGTTCTTC CASSHPIEGLAGKSSYNEQFF
. TRBJ1-1 TRBV19 . TGTGCCAGTAGTGGGGCCAGCGAAGCTTTCTTT CASSGASEAFF
TRBD1 TRBJ1-6 TRBV7-3 few TGTGCCAGCAGTAGACAGGGAAATTCCCCCCTCCACTTT CASSRQGNSPLHF
. TRBJ2-3 TRBV27 . TGTGCCAGCAGTGCTCCCGACAGGCTTCGAATGCATTTT CASSAPDRLRMHF
TRBD2 TRBJ2-1 TRBV29-1 . TGCAGCGTTGCCCCAACGGGGGGTTACAATGAGCAGTTCTTC CSVAPTGGYNEQFF
TRBD2 TRBJ2-1 TRBV7-6 . TGTGCCGCCGCGACTAGCGGGGGAGTCTCCTACAATGAGCAGTTCTTC CAAATSGGVSYNEQFF
TRBD2 TRBJ2-7 TRBV5-6 . TGTGCCAGCAGCTTGGCGGCGGGGGGATCCTACGAGCAGTACTTC CASSLAAGGSYEQYF
TRBD1 TRBJ2-7 TRBV29-1 . TGCAGCGTTGAGACAGGGAATAACTACGAGCAGTACTTC CSVETGNNYEQYF
. TRBJ2-2 TRBV9 . TGTGCCAGCAGCGTAGTAGGGGCTACCGGGGAGCTGTTTTTT CASSVVGATGELFF
. TRBJ2-7 TRBV7-9 . TGTGCCAGCAGCTTAAGTATGGGGGCGAAATCCTACGAGCAGTACTTC CASSLSMGAKSYEQYF
TRBD2 TRBJ2-1 TRBV9 . TGTGCCAGCAGCCCCCTCGGCGGGGGGCCCCACAATGAGCAGTTCTTC CASSPLGGGPHNEQFF
. TRBJ2-1 TRBV9 . TGTGCCAGCAGCGTAGAAGGTACCCAGGACAATGAGCAGTTCTTC CASSVEGTQDNEQFF
TRBD1 TRBJ1-1 TRBV11-2 . TGTGCCAGCAGACTCAATATGGGACAGGGAAGAGGGACTGAAGCTTTCTTT CASRLNMGQGRGTEAFF
. TRBJ2-2 TRBV4-3 . TGCGCCAGCAGTCAAGATACATCCGGGGAGCTGTTTTTT CASSQDTSGELFF
. TRBJ2-7 TRBV5-6 once TGTGCCAGCAGCTTTAGAGGGTCGGACCGCGAGCAGTACTTC CASSFRGSDREQYF
. TRBJ2-3 TRBV9 . TGTGCCAGCAGCCCCGGCCATCTAGGGGGGGGGTCACTTGATACGCAGTATTTT CASSPGHLGGGSLDTQYF
TRBD1 TRBJ2-3 TRBV29-1 . TGCAGCGTTACAGGGGCAGATACGCAGTATTTT CSVTGADTQYF
. TRBJ2-1 TRBV27 . TGTGCCAGCAGCTCCAGCTCCTACAATGAGCAGTTCTTC CASSSSSYNEQFF
. TRBJ2-1 TRBV5-6 . TGTGCCAGCAGCTTGATCCTAGCCCCGGGTGAGCAGTTCTTC CASSLILAPGEQFF
. TRBJ1-2 TRBV25-1 . TGTGCCAGCAGTGAGAGTATCTATGGCTACACCTTC CASSESIYGYTF
TRBD2 TRBJ2-5 TRBV2 . TGTGCCAGCATTAGCGGGGGGGCCCCAGAGACCCAGTACTTC CASISGGAPETQYF
. TRBJ2-2 TRBV5-1 . TGCGCCAGCAGCTTGGGGACAGCTCCCGGGGAGCTGTTTTTT CASSLGTAPGELFF
TRBD2 TRBJ2-3 TRBV9 once TGTGCCAGCAGCGTAGCGGGAGGGCCCCCAGATACGCAGTATTTT CASSVAGGPPDTQYF
TRBD1 TRBJ2-1 TRBV20-1 . TGCAGTGGTCAGGGGGCTGAGCAGTTCTTC CSGQGAEQFF
. TRBJ2-7 TRBV2 . TGTGCCAGCAGTGAAGGACCCTACTACGAGCAGTACTTC CASSEGPYYEQYF
. TRBJ2-7 TRBV7-8 once TGTGCCAGCAGCTTAGTAGCCTACGAGCAGTACTTC CASSLVAYEQYF
. TRBJ2-7 TRBV27 . TGTGCCAGCAGTGATCTGGACAGCAACTACGAGCAGTACTTC CASSDLDSNYEQYF
. TRBJ2-2 TRBV21-1 . TGTGCCAGCAGCAAAGGGTCCGGGGAAAACACCGGGGAGCTGTTTTTT CASSKGSGENTGELFF
. TRBJ2-2 TRBV4-2 . TGTGCCAGCAGCCAAGCCAGGGCCGGGGAGCTGTTTTTT CASSQARAGELFF
. TRBJ2-2 TRBV2 . TGTGCCAGCAGTGCTCCGGGACACAAACCGAACACCGGGGAGCTGTTTTTT CASSAPGHKPNTGELFF
. TRBJ1-2 TRBV14 . TGTGCCAGCAGCCAAGATGGGTGGGGGGGCACCCTCTGGTATGGCTACACCTTC CASSQDGWGGTLWYGYTF
TRBD1 TRBJ2-3 TRBV6-1 . TGTGCCAGCAGTGATCGGACAGGGAATCGGCCAGATACGCAGTATTTT CASSDRTGNRPDTQYF
. TRBJ2-7 TRBV6-1 . TGTGCCAGCAGTGTCTATGCCTACGAGCAGTACTTC CASSVYAYEQYF
TRBD1 TRBJ1-3 TRBV9 . TGTGCCAGCAGCCTAGCAGGGGGTTGGGATCTTGGCGGAAACACCATATATTTT CASSLAGGWDLGGNTIYF
. TRBJ2-2 TRBV30 . TGTGCTGTGGGGGAGTTGCGGGGCCGGATTTCCGGGGAGCTGTTTTTT CAVGELRGRISGELFF
. TRBJ2-7 TRBV7-2 . TGTGCCAGCAGCTTAGTCTCTAGTGGGGGGGCGTCGCAGTACTTC CASSLVSSGGASQYF
. TRBJ2-3 TRBV4-3 . TGCGCCAGCAGCCAAGGGGCTAGCGAAGATACGCAGTATTTT CASSQGASEDTQYF
TRBD2 TRBJ2-1 TRBV6-6 . TGTGCCAGCAGCCTCCTCCCTAGCGGACCCTACAATGAGCAGTTCTTC CASSLLPSGPYNEQFF
TRBD1 TRBJ2-7 TRBV4-1 . TGCGCCAGCAGCCACCTAGGGACAGGGGGTACCGAGCAGTACTTC CASSHLGTGGTEQYF
. TRBJ2-6 TRBV10-3 . TGTGCCATCAGTGAGGCCATTCTCAGCTCTGGGGCCAACGTCCTGACTTTC CAISEAILSSGANVLTF